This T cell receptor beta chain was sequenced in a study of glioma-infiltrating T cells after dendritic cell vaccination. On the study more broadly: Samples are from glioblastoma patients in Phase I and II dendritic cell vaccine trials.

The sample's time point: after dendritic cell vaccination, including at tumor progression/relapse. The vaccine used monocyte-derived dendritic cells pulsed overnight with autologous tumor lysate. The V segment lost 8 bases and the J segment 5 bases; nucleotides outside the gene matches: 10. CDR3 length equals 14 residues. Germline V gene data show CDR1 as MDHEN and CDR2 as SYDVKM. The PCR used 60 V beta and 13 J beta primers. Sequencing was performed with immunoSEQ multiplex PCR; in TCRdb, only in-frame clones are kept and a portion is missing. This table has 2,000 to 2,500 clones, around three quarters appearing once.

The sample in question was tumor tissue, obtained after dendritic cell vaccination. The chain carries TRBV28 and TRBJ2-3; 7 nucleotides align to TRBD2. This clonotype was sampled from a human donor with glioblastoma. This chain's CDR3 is CASSGSGLGDTQYF. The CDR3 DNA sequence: TGTGCCAGCTCCGGTAGCGGGTTAGGAGATACGCAGTATTTT.